These 9 T cell receptor beta chains share one sample of origin, sequenced in a study of T cell changes during pregnancy in multiple sclerosis (dated by TCRdb to the late 2010s). Library method: the immunoSEQ multiplex PCR assay. TCRdb carries this immuneACCESS record with in-frame sequences only. Its versions omit some clonotypes, under half of them owing to an unresolved V gene in the studies checked, with the rest unexplained. For this sample the table gives some 20,000 clones, of which over 80% were detected only once. The ten largest clones represent over 4.5% of the sample. The specimen was CD8+ T cells from peripheral blood mononuclear cells, collected after pregnancy. These receptors were taken from a female donor in good health, enrolled as a control in a pregnancy study.

The V gene is TRBV2, the J gene TRBJ2-7, with 7 bases matching TRBD1. Per the germline V gene, CDR1 is SNHLY and CDR2 is FYNNEI. The CDR3 spans 16 residues. V lost 4 bases, J lost 6 bases, and 15 bases stayed unmatched. The CDR3 sequence is CASSATLLGGPIEQYF. In nucleotides, the CDR3 is TGTGCCAGCAGTGCTACCCTATTAGGGGGCCCCATCGAGCAGTACTTC.

CDR3: CASSVATGSTDTQYF. CDR3 coding DNA: TGTGCCAGCAGCGTAGCTACCGGGAGCACAGATACGCAGTATTTT. V is TRBV9 and J is TRBJ2-3, with D uncertain. The CDR3 sequence is 15 residues long. CDR1 and CDR2 from the germline V gene are SGDLS and YYNGEE. V was pared by 0 bases and J by 0 bases, with 8 bases between. Based on the CDR3 plus reference TRBV9 and TRBJ2-3, the full variable domain is DSGVTQTPKHLITATGQRVTLRCSPRSGDLSVYWYQQSLDQGLQFLIQYYNGEERAKGNILERFSAQQFPDLHSELNLSSLELGDSALYFCASSVATGSTDTQYFGPGTRLTVL.

This clone was counted once. The chain employs TRBV19 and TRBJ2-2; D is possibly TRBD2 (7 bases). This CDR3 is built from 12 residues. Germline-derived CDR1 and CDR2 are LNHDA and SQIVND (reference sequence). Deletions cut 7 bases from V and 6 bases from J, with 9 bases between. CDR3 nucleotides: TGTGCCAGTATAGGGGGGGCCGGGGAGCTGTTTTTT. The encoded protein is CASIGGAGELFF.

The CDR3 here is CASSPLSRNTIYF. Here the CDR3 DNA reads TGTGCCAGCAGTCCCTTGAGTCGAAACACCATATATTTT. The chain recombines TRBV6-6 with TRBJ1-3; D ambiguous. The CDR3 runs 13 residues. The germline gives CDR1 MNHNY, CDR2 SVGAGI (reference sequence). Trimming left V 5 bases short and J 5 bases short, with 10 bases between.

This rearrangement joins TRBV6-1 to TRBJ1-1; D might be TRBD1 (5 bases). The CDR3 sequence is 16 residues long. Deletions cut 3 bases from V and 0 bases from J, with 14 bases between. Germline CDR1 and CDR2: MNHNS and SASEGT. The CDR3 region has the DNA TGTGCCAGCAGTGACCTAAGGGACTCACTGAACACTGAAGCTTTCTTT. Protein: CASSDLRDSLNTEAFF.

The chain joins TRBV11-3 to TRBJ1-1; a weak D match, TRBD1 (6 bases). Looked up from germline, CDR1 is SGHNT and CDR2 is YENEEA. The CDR3 contains 15 residues. Trimming shortened V by 5 bases and J by 1 base, and 14 bases separated the two germline ends. As DNA, the CDR3 is TGTGCCAGCAGCCCGAGTCAGGGGAGGAACACTGAAGCTTTCTTT. It translates to CASSPSQGRNTEAFF.

The rearrangement joins TRBV5-5 to TRBJ1-1, with 11 bases matching TRBD1. V lost 5 bases, J lost 1 base, and 10 bases stayed unmatched. Germline V CDR1 and CDR2: SGHKS, YYEKEE (reference sequence). CDR3 length: 17 amino acids. CDR3 sequence (DNA): TGTGCCAGCAGACTGGGGACAGGGGGAATTGGGAACACTGAAGCTTTCTTT. This sequence encodes CASRLGTGGIGNTEAFF. The variable domain in full, with the rest retrieved from reference TRBV5-5 and TRBJ1-1, is DAGVTQSPTHLIKTRGQQVTLRCSPISGHKSVSWYQQVLGQGPQFIFQYYEKEERGRGNFPDRFSARQFPNYSSELNVNALLLGDSALYLCASRLGTGGIGNTEAFFGQGTRLTVV.

The rearrangement links TRBV11-3 to TRBJ1-1; perhaps TRBD1 as D (5 bases). The V end lost 8 bases, the J end lost 1 base, and 11 bases lay between the germline ends. There are 13 residues in the CDR3. CDR1 is SGHNT and CDR2 is YENEEA in the germline V gene. This CDR3 is CASGMGPNTEAFF. Written as DNA, the CDR3 is TGTGCCAGCGGGATGGGGCCGAACACTGAAGCTTTCTTT.

This clone was detected a few times. The rearrangement uses TRBV9 and TRBJ2-7; 7 positions match TRBD2. The CDR3 contains 14 residues. The ends lost 0 bases at V and 5 bases at J; junction bases unmatched: 5. CDR1 and CDR2 from the germline V gene are SGDLS and YYNGEE. The CDR3 protein is CASSVASGAHEQYF. The CDR3 region has the DNA TGTGCCAGCAGCGTAGCCAGCGGGGCCCACGAGCAGTACTTC.